Following are 31 T cell receptor beta chains from one sample sequenced in a study of CD8 T cells in Susac syndrome. An input of roughly 0.5 to 1 ug of RNA was subjected to reverse transcription using random hexamers. TCRdb ran MiXCR on the immunoSEQ multiplex PCR reads and lists one entry per CDR3 protein. This sample has 230,000 or so distinct CDR3 sequences, with approximately 95% found just once. The sequencing input was CD4+ T cells from PBMCs. The source of these receptors is a human donor with multiple sclerosis.

V usage is TRBV15 and J usage is TRBJ1-5; D uncertain. The V end was cut by 0 bases, the J end by 3 bases, with 18 bases between. CDR3 length: 18 residues. From germline, CDR1 is LNHNV and CDR2 YYDKDF (reference sequence). CDR3 sequence: CATSRDYITGMDNQPQHF. The CDR3 DNA reads as TGTGCCACCAGCAGAGATTATATCACGGGGATGGACAATCAGCCCCAGCATTTT.

As regards this clonotype: An end of the junction differs from the germline gene, which may be a read error. The chain is built from TRBV7-7 and TRBJ2-5, with D tentatively TRBD1 (5 bases). The germline gives CDR1 SSHAT, CDR2 FNYEAQ (reference sequence). This CDR3 is 13 amino acids long. The CDR3 sequence: CASSLDSFETQYF. The CDR3 DNA reads TGTGCTAGCAGCCTCGACAGTTTCGAGACCCAGTACTTC. Full variable domain (missing parts from reference TRBV7-7 and TRBJ2-5): GAGVSQSPRYKVTKRGQDVTLRCDPISSHATLYWYQQALGQGPEFLTYFNYEAQPDKSGLPSDRFSAERPEGSISTLTIQRTEQRDSAMYRCASSLDSFETQYFGPGTRLLVL.

This sequence joins TRBV7-9 and TRBJ2-7; TRBD1 matches 7 bases. With V trimmed by 5 bases and J by 6 bases, 10 bases remained unmatched. This CDR3 comprises 14 residues. Germline V gives CDR1 SEHNR, CDR2 FQNEAQ (reference sequence). For the CDR3, the DNA is TGTGCCAGCAGCCAAACGGGGACAGCAGGCGAGCAGTACTTC. The encoded protein is CASSQTGTAGEQYF.

The V gene is TRBV27, the J gene TRBJ1-4; the match to TRBD1 covers 8 bases. The junction had 10 bases not matched to a gene; V was cut back by 6 bases and J by 7 bases. The CDR3 has 15 amino acids. Germline loops: CDR1 MNHEY, CDR2 SMNVEV (reference sequence). CDR3 coding DNA: TGTGCCAGCAGCCTTCTTGGACAGGGATTTGAAAAACTGTTTTTT. Its protein is CASSLLGQGFEKLFF.

The chain combines TRBV4-1 with TRBJ2-7, with 8 positions matching TRBD1. V trimming: 1 base; J trimming: 2 bases; junction bases outside the gene matches: 1. The CDR3 runs 14 residues. CDR1 is MGHRA, CDR2 YSYEKL, per germline. The CDR3 sequence: CASSQVTGAYEQYF. CDR3 nucleotides: TGCGCCAGCAGCCAAGTGACAGGGGCCTACGAGCAGTACTTC.

The chain links TRBV7-9 to TRBJ1-4; D is unclear. Trimming took off 5 bases at V and 8 bases at J, with 9 bases between the two ends. Germline V gives CDR1 SEHNR, CDR2 FQNEAQ (reference sequence). This CDR3 spans 12 amino acids. CDR3 sequence (DNA): TGTGCCAGCAGCCCTGGTATCGAAAAACTGTTTTTT. This codes for CASSPGIEKLFF.

The chain uses TRBV5-1 and TRBJ1-1; TRBD1 aligns across 7 bases. The trim removed 0 bases at V and 4 bases at J, leaving 9 bases unmatched. Germline-derived CDR1 and CDR2 are SGHRS and YFSETQ. The CDR3 extends over 16 amino acids. The CDR3, as DNA: TGCGCCAGCAGCTTGGACTCCCGACAGGGCGGCACTGAAGCTTTCTTT. This encodes CASSLDSRQGGTEAFF. Filled out from reference TRBV5-1 and TRBJ1-1, the complete variable domain reads KAGVTQTPRYLIKTRGQQVTLSCSPISGHRSVSWYQQTPGQGLQFLFEYFSETQRNKGNFPGRFSGRQFSNSRSEMNVSTLELGDSALYLCASSLDSRQGGTEAFFGQGTRLTVV.

The chain's CDR3 is CASTPGHRDQPQHF. In nucleotides, the CDR3 is TGTGCCAGTACCCCGGGACATCGAGATCAGCCCCAGCATTTT. The V gene is TRBV19, the J gene TRBJ1-5; a possible D gene is TRBD1 (6 bases). CDR1 LNHDA and CDR2 SQIVND come from the germline V gene (reference sequence). This CDR3 is 14 amino acids long. V lost 7 bases and J 5 bases, leaving 15 bases between the germline ends.

CDR3 nucleotide sequence: TGCAGTGCTAGAGATAGACAGGGCAGTAGCAATCAGCCCCAGCATTTT. This gives the protein CSARDRQGSSNQPQHF. This rearrangement joins TRBV20-1 to TRBJ1-5; 7 positions agree with TRBD1. The germline V gene has CDR1 DFQATT and CDR2 SNEGSKA (reference sequence). Trimming cost V 0 bases and J 0 bases; bases outside gene matches: 5. The CDR3 is 16 amino acids.

The V gene is TRBV5-1, the J gene TRBJ2-3; D might be TRBD2 (5 bases). This CDR3 spans 14 amino acids. Trimming removed 2 bases from V and 2 bases from J, with 9 bases in between. Germline V gives CDR1 SGHRS, CDR2 YFSETQ. CDR3 DNA: TGCGCCAGCAGCTTCGCGGGCCACACAGATACGCAGTATTTT. Residues: CASSFAGHTDTQYF.

The V and J genes are TRBV12-3 or TRBV12-4 and TRBJ2-2; TRBD2 is a possible D gene (6 bases). Trimming removed 5 bases from V and 4 bases from J, with 14 bases in between. This CDR3 contains 15 residues. Written as DNA, the CDR3 is TGTGCCAGCAGTCCCCAACTAGCTCCCACCGGGGAGCTGTTTTTT. It encodes CASSPQLAPTGELFF.

This chain uses TRBV3-1 with TRBJ1-2; D remains ambiguous. Germline V CDR1 and CDR2: LGHDT, YNNKEL (reference sequence). Between the trimmed V and J ends, which lost 3 bases and 8 bases, there was a span of 16 bases. There are 14 residues in the CDR3. CDR3 coding DNA: TGTGCCAGCAGCCATCCTCTGGCGGGGTACGGCTACACCTTC. This codes for CASSHPLAGYGYTF.

This chain joins TRBV20-1 and TRBJ1-2; D ambiguous. Germline CDR1 reads DFQATT; CDR2 reads SNEGSKA (reference sequence). The CDR3 covers 15 residues. V was cut by 2 bases and J by 2 bases, with 15 bases left in between. The CDR3 loop reads CSARIPPPENYGYTF. The CDR3 DNA follows: TGCAGTGCTAGAATACCCCCGCCAGAGAACTATGGCTACACCTTC.

The chain has TRBV27 and TRBJ2-1; 9 bases are a match to TRBD2. This CDR3 has 16 residues. Germline V lookup: CDR1 MNHEY, CDR2 SMNVEV (reference sequence). V trimming: 1 base; J trimming: 7 bases; junction bases outside the gene matches: 8. The CDR3 reads CASSLWAGGPRNEQFF. The CDR3 DNA follows: TGTGCCAGCAGTTTATGGGCGGGGGGGCCTAGGAATGAGCAGTTCTTC.

The V and J genes are TRBV3-1 and TRBJ2-1, with a possible D match to TRBD1 (6 bases). V dropped 2 bases and J dropped 6 bases, with 8 bases sitting between them. The length of the CDR3 is 13 residues. Germline V gene lookup returns CDR1 LGHDT and CDR2 YNNKEL (reference sequence). CDR3 in amino acids: CASSQTGINEQFF. The DNA for the CDR3 is TGTGCCAGCAGCCAAACAGGGATCAATGAGCAGTTCTTC.

In this sample, this clonotype turned up once. This chain joins TRBV7-2 and TRBJ2-5; possibly TRBD2 for D (7 bases). Germline CDR1 reads SGHTA; CDR2 reads FQGNSA. V lost 0 bases and J lost 4, with 15 bases in between. The CDR3 spans 16 residues. CDR3 bases: TGTGCCAGCAGCTTAGCGGTGGGGGGGCTGGGAGAGACCCAGTACTTC. Protein product: CASSLAVGGLGETQYF.

The chain couples TRBV27 to TRBJ1-4; TRBD1 agrees at 11 bases. In germline, CDR1 is MNHEY, CDR2 SMNVEV (reference sequence). The V and J ends lost 7 bases and 8 bases, in that order; junction bases with no gene match: 6. The CDR3 runs to 14 residues. CDR3 sequence: CASKGQGAWEKLFF. Written as DNA, the CDR3 is TGTGCCAGCAAAGGACAGGGGGCGTGGGAAAAACTGTTTTTT.

The chain joins TRBV4-1 to TRBJ2-7; TRBD2 agrees at 10 bases. Germline values: CDR1 MGHRA, CDR2 YSYEKL. CDR3 size: 15 residues. The trim removed 2 bases at V and 2 bases at J, leaving 3 bases unmatched. The CDR3 loop is CASSQPLAGAYEQYF. CDR3 DNA sequence: TGCGCCAGCAGCCAACCGCTAGCGGGAGCCTACGAGCAGTACTTC.

The chain uses TRBV30 and TRBJ2-3, with D perhaps TRBD2 (6 bases). This CDR3 spans 15 amino acids. Germline V gene sequence: CDR1 GTSNPN, CDR2 SVGIG (reference sequence). Trimming pared 0 bases from V and 2 bases from J, leaving 12 bases between. The CDR3 loop reads CAWSVGGSLTDTQYF. DNA for the CDR3: TGTGCCTGGAGTGTTGGAGGGAGCCTCACAGATACGCAGTATTTT.

The chain has TRBV7-2 and TRBJ2-7; 8 bases align to TRBD2. The CDR3 sequence is 16 residues long. The V gene end was trimmed by 2 bases and the J gene end by 0 bases; junction bases not matched to a gene: 6. Per the germline V gene, CDR1 is SGHTA and CDR2 is FQGNSA. The CDR3 sequence is CASSLFGGGSSYEQYF. For the CDR3, the DNA is TGTGCCAGCAGCTTATTCGGGGGGGGCAGCTCCTACGAGCAGTACTTC.

This chain joins TRBV6-5 and TRBJ2-1; D call uncertain. This CDR3 is built from 12 residues. Per the germline V gene, CDR1 is MNHEY and CDR2 is SVGAGI. V gave up 7 bases and J gave up 8 bases, with 12 bases separating them. The CDR3 protein is CASTSVGDEQFF. The CDR3 nucleotides are TGTGCCAGCACCTCTGTGGGCGATGAGCAGTTCTTC.

The genes are TRBV20-1 and TRBJ2-7; TRBD2 matches at 9 bases. V shed 6 bases, J shed 6 bases, and the junction held 12 bases outside the gene matches. Germline V lookup: CDR1 DFQATT, CDR2 SNEGSKA (reference sequence). The CDR3 sequence is 14 residues long. CDR3 residues: CSARPGTSFAEQYF. CDR3 bases: TGCAGTGCCAGGCCCGGGACTAGCTTCGCCGAGCAGTACTTC.

The J gene is TRBJ2-7, the V gene TRBV27, with D tentatively TRBD1 or TRBD2 (5 bases each). Trimming took 3 bases from V and 1 from J, leaving 13 bases between them. This CDR3 is built from 15 residues. The V gene's germline CDR1 is MNHEY and CDR2 SMNVEV (reference sequence). DNA of the CDR3: TGTGCCAGCAGTTTTCGTGGGACGGAGTCCTACGAGCAGTACTTC. Translating it yields CASSFRGTESYEQYF.

The chain combines TRBV30 with TRBJ1-5; a possible D gene is TRBD1 (6 bases). The CDR3 extends over 13 amino acids. V lost 8 bases and J 3 bases, leaving 14 bases between the germline ends. The germline gives CDR1 GTSNPN, CDR2 SVGIG (reference sequence). CDR3 sequence: CAGQGQNNQPQHF. The DNA for the CDR3 is TGTGCCGGCCAGGGACAAAACAATCAGCCCCAGCATTTT.

The chain uses TRBV18 and TRBJ2-5; 10 bases align to TRBD1. The CDR3 is 14 amino acids. V lost 4 bases to trimming and J lost 2 bases; unmatched junction nucleotides: 1. The V gene's germline CDR1 is KGHSH and CDR2 LQKENI. The CDR3 loop reads CASSLDRGQETQYF. The CDR3 bases are TGTGCCAGCTCACTGGACAGGGGGCAAGAGACCCAGTACTTC. Looking up the rest from reference TRBV18 and TRBJ2-5 gives the full variable domain: NAGVMQNPRHLVRRRGQEARLRCSPMKGHSHVYWYRQLPEEGLKFMVYLQKENIIDESGMPKERFSAEFPKEGPSILRIQQVVRGDSAAYFCASSLDRGQETQYFGPGTRLLVL.

The chain employs TRBV2 and TRBJ1-5, with a possible D match to TRBD1 (6 bases). CDR1 is SNHLY and CDR2 is FYNNEI in the germline V gene. The CDR3 totals 12 residues. Trimming cost V 7 bases and J 4 bases, with 8 bases left between them. CDR3 amino acids: CASKGENQPQHF. The DNA for the CDR3 is TGTGCCAGCAAGGGGGAGAATCAGCCCCAGCATTTT.

This sequence joins TRBV29-1 and TRBJ2-1; weak D call: TRBD1 (6 bases). This CDR3 has 12 amino acids. V lost 7 bases to trimming and J lost 8 bases, with 15 bases between them. Germline V CDR1 and CDR2: SQVTM, ANQGSEA. In nucleotides, the CDR3 is TGCAGCGCCTCGGGACACTCGGATGAGCAGTTCTTC. It codes for CSASGHSDEQFF.

The chain links TRBV20-1 to TRBJ2-3, with D unclear. CDR1 and CDR2 (germline): DFQATT, SNEGSKA (reference sequence). Trimming shortened V by 4 bases and J by 2 bases, and 16 bases separated the two germline ends. The CDR3 has 15 residues. DNA of the CDR3: TGCAGTGCTACCCACCTTATTGAGATCACAGATACGCAGTATTTT. This codes for CSATHLIEITDTQYF.

The rearrangement joins TRBV27 to TRBJ1-6; 7 bases fit TRBD1. The V and J ends lost 5 bases and 8 bases, in that order; junction bases with no gene match: 6. Germline V lookup: CDR1 MNHEY, CDR2 SMNVEV (reference sequence). The CDR3 is 14 residues long. The CDR3 loop is CASSPGQVYSPLHF. DNA for the CDR3: TGTGCCAGCAGTCCAGGACAGGTTTATTCACCCCTCCACTTT.

The V gene is TRBV6-2 or TRBV6-3, the J gene TRBJ2-7, with D possibly TRBD2 on 5 matching bases. V lost 9 bases, J lost 3 bases, and 15 bases lay in between. The CDR3 extends over 13 amino acids. The V gene's germline CDR1 is MNHEY and CDR2 SVGEGT. The CDR3 sequence: CASSEDLNYEQYF. Here the CDR3 DNA reads TGTGCCAGTTCTGAGGACTTGAACTACGAGCAGTACTTC.

The chain couples TRBV12-3 or TRBV12-4 to TRBJ2-7, with TRBD1 matching over 9 bases. With V trimmed by 0 bases and J by 5 bases, 8 bases remained unmatched. The CDR3 has 16 residues. The CDR3 DNA follows: TGTGCCAGCAGTTTAGCGCTCGGGACAGGGTTCCACGAGCAGTACTTC. Translated: CASSLALGTGFHEQYF.